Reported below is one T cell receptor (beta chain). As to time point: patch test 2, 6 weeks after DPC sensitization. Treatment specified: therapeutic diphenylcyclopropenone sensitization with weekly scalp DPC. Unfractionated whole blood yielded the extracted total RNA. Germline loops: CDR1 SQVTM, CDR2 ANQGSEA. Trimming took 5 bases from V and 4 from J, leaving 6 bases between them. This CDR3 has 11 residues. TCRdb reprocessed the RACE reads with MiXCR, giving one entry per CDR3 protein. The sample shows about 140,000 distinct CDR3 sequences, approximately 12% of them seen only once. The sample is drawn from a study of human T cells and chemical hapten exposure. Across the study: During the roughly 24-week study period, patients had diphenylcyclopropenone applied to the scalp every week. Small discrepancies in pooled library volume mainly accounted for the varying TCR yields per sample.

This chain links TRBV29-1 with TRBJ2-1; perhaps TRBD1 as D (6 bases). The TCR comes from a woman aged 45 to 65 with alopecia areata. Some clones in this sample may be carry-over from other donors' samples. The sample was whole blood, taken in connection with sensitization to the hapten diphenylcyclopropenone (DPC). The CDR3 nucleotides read TGCAGCGTTCAGGGGTACAATGAGCAGTTCTTC. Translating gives CSVQGYNEQFF.